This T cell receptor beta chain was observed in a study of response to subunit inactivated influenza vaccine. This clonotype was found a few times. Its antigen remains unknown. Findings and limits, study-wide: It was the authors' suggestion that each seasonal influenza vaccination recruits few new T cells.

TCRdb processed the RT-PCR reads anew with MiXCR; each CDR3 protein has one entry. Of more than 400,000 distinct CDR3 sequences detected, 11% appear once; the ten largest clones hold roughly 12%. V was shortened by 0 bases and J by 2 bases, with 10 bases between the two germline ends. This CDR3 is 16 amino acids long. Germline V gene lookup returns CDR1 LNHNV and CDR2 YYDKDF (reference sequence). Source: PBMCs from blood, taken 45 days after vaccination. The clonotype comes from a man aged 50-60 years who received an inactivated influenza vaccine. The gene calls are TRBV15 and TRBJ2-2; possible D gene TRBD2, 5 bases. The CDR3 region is CATSRDQRSNTGELFF. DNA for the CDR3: TGTGCCACCAGCAGAGATCAGCGGTCAAACACCGGGGAGCTGTTTTTT. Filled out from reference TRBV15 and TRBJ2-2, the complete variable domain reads DAMVIQNPRYQVTQFGKPVTLSCSQTLNHNVMYWYQQKSSQAPKLLFHYYDKDFNNEADTPDNFQSRRPNTSFCFLDIRSPGLGDTAMYLCATSRDQRSNTGELFFGEGSRLTVL.